Shown below are 26 T cell receptor beta chains from a single sample sequenced in a study of regulatory T cells in long-lasting Graves disease. Arm-PCR with iRepertoire HTBI primers amplified the CDR3 regions for these TCR beta libraries. TCRdb processed the multiplex PCR reads anew with MiXCR; each CDR3 protein has one entry. Of 400,000 to 600,000 distinct CDR3 sequences in the sample, 20% to 25% were seen once. As for time point: persistent/refractory GD, antithyroid drugs over 5 years with positive TRAb. After RNA was extracted from PBMCs, the TCR library was made from it. The specimen was peripheral blood mononuclear cells (PBMCs), collected when the disease was refractory, from a patient treated with antithyroid drugs. These receptors were collected from a female donor with Graves disease.

The chain links TRBV7-6 to TRBJ2-1; TRBD2 matches at 8 bases. The CDR3 covers 15 residues. Germline CDR1 SGHVS, CDR2 FNYEAQ. The J segment lost 4 bases and the V segment lost 3 bases, leaving 5 bases of the junction unmatched. CDR3 nucleotide sequence: TGTGCCAGCAGCTTGGGGACTAGGAATTACAATGAGCAGTTCTTC. Translated: CASSLGTRNYNEQFF.

The rearrangement uses TRBV9 and TRBJ1-2, with 8 bases matching TRBD1. CDR3 length: 17 amino acids. V dropped 4 bases and J dropped 3; count of bases not matched to a gene: 14. Germline V lookup: CDR1 SGDLS, CDR2 YYNGEE. CDR3 sequence: CASSPRFRDRRYYGYTF. CDR3 nucleotide sequence: TGTGCCAGCAGCCCACGTTTTAGGGACAGGCGATACTATGGCTACACCTTC.

This clonotype has ten or more counts. The V gene is TRBV7-2, the J gene TRBJ2-5; 9 nucleotides agree with TRBD1. The CDR3 is 17 residues long. Germline V CDR1 and CDR2: SGHTA, FQGNSA. The trim removed 5 bases at V and 3 bases at J, leaving 13 bases unmatched. The CDR3 bases are TGTGCCAGCAGCAGTGTTGCCGGGACAGGGATGAAAGAGACCCAGTACTTC. Translation: CASSSVAGTGMKETQYF.

This clonotype was detected only a few times. V usage is TRBV30 and J usage is TRBJ1-1, with D unresolved. Trimming stripped 2 bases from V and 6 bases from J, with 13 bases between. Germline-derived CDR1 and CDR2 are GTSNPN and SVGIG (reference sequence). CDR3 size: 13 residues. CDR3 DNA sequence: TGTGCCTGGAGTTCGGACCCACGAGCTGAAGCTTTCTTT. Protein sequence: CAWSSDPRAEAFF.

This clonotype was counted many times. The J gene is TRBJ2-5, the V gene TRBV7-9; D might be TRBD2 (5 bases). Trimming shortened V by 5 bases and J by 4 bases, and 14 bases separated the two germline ends. From germline, CDR1 is SEHNR and CDR2 FQNEAQ (reference sequence). This CDR3 region has 14 residues. CDR3 in DNA: TGTGCCAGCAGCGTCGGGTTCGAGGGAGAGACCCAGTACTTC. It translates to CASSVGFEGETQYF.

The chain employs TRBV27 and TRBJ2-3; 11 bases align to TRBD2. The CDR3 totals 16 residues. Germline CDR1 reads MNHEY; CDR2 reads SMNVEV (reference sequence). Unmatched junction bases numbered 3, after V lost 0 bases and J lost 4 bases. The CDR3 sequence: CASSLSTSGSSDTQYF. The CDR3 region has the DNA TGTGCCAGCAGTTTATCTACTAGCGGGAGCTCAGATACGCAGTATTTT.

This clonotype has a handful of counts. This sequence joins TRBV5-1 and TRBJ1-2; a weak D match, TRBD1 (5 bases). Germline CDR1 reads SGHRS; CDR2 reads YFSETQ. This CDR3 is 14 amino acids long. The V gene lost 4 bases and the J gene lost 0 bases, with 10 bases spanning the gap. CDR3 sequence reads: CASSRDGANYGYTF. The CDR3 DNA sequence: TGCGCCAGCAGCAGGGACGGAGCTAACTATGGCTACACCTTC.

This clonotype showed up many times. The CDR3 here is CATSDLNRGKANYGYTF. CDR3 bases: TGTGCCACCAGTGATTTAAACAGGGGGAAAGCTAACTATGGCTACACCTTC. This sequence joins TRBV24-1 and TRBJ1-2; 8 bases align to TRBD1. With 1 base clipped from V and 0 bases from J, the junction kept 6 bases outside the gene matches. There are 17 residues in the CDR3. Germline V gene data show CDR1 as KGHDR and CDR2 as SFDVKD.

This clonotype was detected only a few times. V and J are TRBV7-9 and TRBJ2-5, with 9 bases that match TRBD2. The ends lost 2 bases at V and 2 bases at J; junction bases unmatched: 9. The CDR3 loop spans 17 amino acids. The V gene's germline CDR1 is SEHNR and CDR2 FQNEAQ (reference sequence). The CDR3 coding sequence is TGTGCCAGCAGCTTACCGACTAGCGGAAAACATCAAGAGACCCAGTACTTC. Its protein is CASSLPTSGKHQETQYF.

This clonotype appeared a few times. The J gene is TRBJ2-2, the V gene TRBV19; TRBD2 matches at 10 bases. J was trimmed by 3 bases and V by 3 bases; bases with no gene match: 4. CDR3 length: 16 residues. Germline-derived CDR1 and CDR2 are LNHDA and SQIVND (reference sequence). As DNA, the CDR3 is TGTGCCAGTAGTATCCTAGCGGGAGTCCACACCGGGGAGCTGTTTTTT. This gives the protein CASSILAGVHTGELFF.

In its sample, this clonotype was seen many times. The chain has TRBV12-3 or TRBV12-4 and TRBJ1-1; D may be TRBD1 (6 bases). The CDR3 has 15 amino acids. Trimming removed 8 bases from V and 6 bases from J, with 22 bases in between. DNA for the CDR3: TGTGCCAGCGATCAAGGGGACACCCGGTTGCCTGAAGCTTTCTTT. This translates into CASDQGDTRLPEAFF.

The chain recombines TRBV20-1 with TRBJ2-7; 9 positions match TRBD2. Germline trimming cut 5 bases from V and 4 bases from J; bases unmatched to any gene: 9. Germline V gene lookup returns CDR1 DFQATT and CDR2 SNEGSKA (reference sequence). The CDR3 contains 14 residues. The CDR3 DNA reads as TGCAGTGCTCACCGCGGGGGGGACTTATACGAGCAGTACTTC. This encodes CSAHRGGDLYEQYF.

Ten or more counts support this clonotype. The V call is TRBV29-1, the J call TRBJ2-7; perhaps TRBD1 as D (6 bases). The CDR3 has 13 residues. Looked up from germline, CDR1 is SQVTM and CDR2 is ANQGSEA. The V end was cut by 4 bases, the J end by 6 bases, with 16 bases between. CDR3 sequence (DNA): TGCAGCGTTGGAAGGGACATATGGTCCGAGCAGTACTTC. Its protein product is CSVGRDIWSEQYF.

This clonotype was found many times. V gene TRBV19 combines with J gene TRBJ2-7; D is ambiguous. The CDR3 length is 14 residues. The germline CDR1 and CDR2 sequences are LNHDA and SQIVND (reference sequence). With 1 base removed from V and 5 bases from J, the gap between germline ends came to 12 bases. The CDR3 DNA sequence: TGTGCCAGTAGTATAGTCCTGGGGATCAACGAGCAGTACTTC. This translates into CASSIVLGINEQYF.

This clonotype was recorded many times. The CDR3 DNA is TGCAGTGCTAGAGGGATGGACGGTTTAAACTATGGCTACACCTTC. Its protein is CSARGMDGLNYGYTF. The chain joins TRBV20-1 to TRBJ1-2; D ambiguous. This CDR3 comprises 15 residues. V was trimmed by 1 base and J by 2 bases, leaving 14 bases between them. The germline V gene has CDR1 DFQATT and CDR2 SNEGSKA (reference sequence).

At least ten counts were recorded for this clonotype. The V and J genes are TRBV20-1 and TRBJ2-4; D unclear. Trimming stripped 0 bases from V and 0 bases from J, with 3 bases between. Germline V gives CDR1 DFQATT, CDR2 SNEGSKA (reference sequence). The CDR3 consists of 13 residues. CDR3 sequence reads: CSARELAKNIQYF. CDR3 DNA sequence: TGCAGTGCTAGAGAACTAGCCAAAAACATTCAGTACTTC.

The sample holds a few counts of this clonotype. This chain links TRBV7-2 with TRBJ1-6; D is possibly TRBD1 (5 bases). V was pared by 5 bases and J by 7 bases, with 12 bases between. CDR1 and CDR2 from the germline V gene are SGHTA and FQGNSA. The CDR3 covers 14 residues. This chain's CDR3 is CASSPQGGNSPLHF. CDR3 in DNA: TGTGCCAGCAGCCCCCAGGGTGGAAATTCACCCCTCCACTTT.

Many counts were recorded for this clonotype. The chain joins TRBV6-2 or TRBV6-3 to TRBJ2-7, with TRBD2 identical over 10 bases. The length of the CDR3 is 13 residues. Trimming removed 10 bases from V and 2 bases from J; junction bases left unmatched: 5. Germline CDR1 MNHEY, CDR2 SVGEGT. CDR3 region: CATGSGRAYEQYF. CDR3 nucleotides: TGTGCCACGGGCAGCGGGAGGGCCTACGAGCAGTACTTC.

This clonotype was found many times. The chain employs TRBV6-1 and TRBJ2-6; the match to TRBD1 covers 8 bases. The CDR3 is 14 amino acids. V lost 7 bases, J lost 1 base, and 0 bases stayed unmatched. CDR1 and CDR2 (germline): MNHNS, SASEGT. Here the CDR3 reads CASNRGSGANVLTF. Here the CDR3 DNA reads TGTGCCAGCAACAGGGGGTCTGGGGCCAACGTCCTGACTTTC.

A single count supports this clonotype. The chain employs TRBV29-1 and TRBJ2-2; 7 bases are shared with TRBD2. Germline V lookup: CDR1 SQVTM, CDR2 ANQGSEA. With V trimmed by 0 bases and J by 4 bases, 14 bases remained unmatched. The CDR3 has 18 residues. The chain's CDR3 is CSVEDSGPGGLCTGELFF. As DNA, the CDR3 is TGCAGCGTTGAAGATTCGGGTCCGGGGGGACTGTGCACCGGGGAGCTGTTTTTT.

This clonotype was picked up a small number of times. The rearrangement joins TRBV2 to TRBJ2-5; tentatively, D is TRBD1 (5 bases). This CDR3 has 12 amino acids. V lost 5 bases to trimming and J lost 5 bases, with 9 bases between them. Germline lookup yields CDR1 SNHLY and CDR2 FYNNEI. The CDR3 loop is CASSRTFETQYF. The CDR3 region has the DNA TGTGCCAGCAGTCGGACATTTGAGACCCAGTACTTC.

This clonotype was recorded at least ten times. The V call is TRBV28, the J call TRBJ1-2, with D maybe TRBD1 (5 bases). The CDR3 consists of 15 residues. The germline V and J ends were trimmed by 6 bases and 8 bases, with 22 bases remaining between them. Per the germline V gene, CDR1 is MDHEN and CDR2 is SYDVKM. CDR3 sequence (DNA): TGTGCCAGCAGCCCGAGGGGTTCCTACGATGGGGGCTACACCTTC. It encodes CASSPRGSYDGGYTF.

Many counts were recorded for this clonotype. The chain joins TRBV20-1 to TRBJ2-7; 10 bases align to TRBD2. V lost 6 bases to trimming and J lost 6 bases; unmatched junction nucleotides: 14. The CDR3 length is 15 residues. The V gene's germline CDR1 is DFQATT and CDR2 SNEGSKA (reference sequence). The CDR3 reads CSATMPSGSSPEQYF. Here the CDR3 DNA reads TGCAGTGCCACTATGCCTAGCGGGAGCTCTCCCGAGCAGTACTTC.

This clonotype showed up many times. V gene TRBV28 combines with J gene TRBJ2-2, with 8 bases aligning to TRBD1. Germline trimming cut 5 bases from V and 4 bases from J; bases unmatched to any gene: 6. The CDR3 has 15 residues. Germline CDR1 and CDR2: MDHEN and SYDVKM. CDR3 protein: CASSRTGFSTGELFF. In DNA form, the CDR3 reads TGTGCCAGCAGTCGGACAGGGTTCAGCACCGGGGAGCTGTTTTTT. The variable domain in full, with the rest retrieved from reference TRBV28 and TRBJ2-2, is DVKVTQSSRYLVKRTGEKVFLECVQDMDHENMFWYRQDPGLGLRLIYFSYDVKMKEKGDIPEGYSVSREKKERFSLILESASTNQTSMYLCASSRTGFSTGELFFGEGSRLTVL.

This clonotype appeared a few times. The chain joins TRBV5-4 to TRBJ1-5; 9 bases map to TRBD1. The CDR3 totals 17 residues. After removal of 4 bases from V and 4 bases from J, the junction contained 12 bases not matched to a gene. Germline values: CDR1 SGHNT, CDR2 YYREEE (reference sequence). Written as DNA, the CDR3 is TGTGCCAGCAGCGAAACCACGGGACAGGGCCATAATCAGCCCCAGCATTTT. This sequence encodes CASSETTGQGHNQPQHF.

The J gene is TRBJ1-4, the V gene TRBV30; no definite D call. Germline V CDR1 and CDR2: GTSNPN, SVGIG (reference sequence). The germline V and J ends were trimmed by 0 bases and 3 bases, with 5 bases remaining between them. The CDR3 totals 13 residues. DNA of the CDR3: TGTGCCTGGAGTGTGGGTTCTAATGAAAAACTGTTTTTT. This codes for CAWSVGSNEKLFF.